This paragraph covers one TCR beta chain sequence. The protocol was immunoSEQ multiplex PCR, while the TCRdb copy is restricted to in-frame clones and leaves out a portion. The profile shows 65,000 to 70,000 clones, around 86% of them singletons. This sample is drawn from a study of OX40 agonist ivuxolimab in advanced cancers. Trimming at V came to 0 bases and at J to 4 bases, leaving 4 bases not matched to a gene. CDR1 is SGHNT and CDR2 is YENEEA in the germline V gene. This CDR3 contains 16 residues. The source material was CD4+ or CD8+ T cells sorted from blood, sampled in a trial of the OX40 agonist ivuxolimab. The rearrangement uses TRBV11-3 and TRBJ2-1; TRBD2 matches 9 bases. The TCR was taken from an adult with an advanced solid tumor such as melanoma, head and neck, liver or kidney cancer. The CDR3 spells CASSLERGGGYNEQFF. The CDR3, as DNA: TGTGCCAGCAGCTTAGAGCGCGGGGGGGGTTACAATGAGCAGTTCTTC.